A single sample is the source of the 11 T cell receptor beta chains below, sequenced in a study. MiXCR, applied by TCRdb to the 5' RACE reads, yields one record per CDR3 protein. Among 62,000 or so distinct CDR3 sequences, roughly 22% were seen once, and the ten largest hold 2.9%. Specimen: memory CD4+ T cells sorted from a lymph node. Subset indicated: memory CD4+ T cells, CD4+CD45RO+CD25-. These receptors all stem from a female donor with breast cancer.

A word on this clonotype: One base away lies a much larger clone, so this may be a sequencing read error. The V call is TRBV15, the J call TRBJ1-1; D call uncertain. Per germline, CDR1 LNHNV and CDR2 YYDKDF (reference sequence). This CDR3 has 13 residues. Written as DNA, the CDR3 is TGTGCCACCTGCAGAGTCAAGAACACTGAAGCTTTCTTT. The encoded protein is CATCRVKNTEAFF.

This clonotype was observed a few times. This chain joins TRBV7-9 and TRBJ2-2; 7 bases fit TRBD2. V lost 3 bases and J lost 6; bases outside the gene matches: 13. The germline V gene encodes CDR1 SEHNR and CDR2 FQNEAQ (reference sequence). The CDR3 runs to 17 residues. In DNA, the CDR3 is TGTGCCAGCAGCTTGAAACGCGGTGGGGACTACCCCGGGGAGCTGTTTTTT. This encodes CASSLKRGGDYPGELFF.

Only a few counts were recorded for this clonotype. This sequence joins TRBV5-1 and TRBJ2-3; TRBD2 is a possible D gene (6 bases). The germline V gene has CDR1 SGHRS and CDR2 YFSETQ. This CDR3 spans 13 amino acids. Trimming stripped 0 bases from V and 5 bases from J, with 7 bases between. The CDR3 region is CASSLAGVDTQYF. CDR3 sequence (DNA): TGCGCCAGCAGCTTGGCGGGAGTAGATACGCAGTATTTT.

In the case of this clonotype: This could be a read error, since a much larger clone is one nucleotide away. The chain joins TRBV20-1 to TRBJ1-1; D ambiguous. Germline CDR1 and CDR2: DFQATT and SNEGSKA (reference sequence). The CDR3 sequence is 14 residues long. CDR3 sequence (DNA): TGCAGTGCTAGGGCGCCTCTACTAGGCACTGAAGCTTGCTTT. Its protein product is CSARAPLLGTEACF.

J is TRBJ1-1 and V is TRBV24-1, with D possibly matching TRBD1 (6 bases). V lost 4 bases and J 11 bases, leaving 13 bases between the germline ends. This CDR3 has 12 amino acids. Germline CDR1 and CDR2: KGHDR and SFDVKD. CDR3 coding DNA: TGTGCCACCAGTGACCCACCGGGGGCGGCTTTCTTT. It encodes CATSDPPGAAFF.

Comment on this clonotype: This may arise from a read error, as a much more abundant clone is one base away. This rearrangement joins TRBV28 to TRBJ2-1; D is possibly TRBD1 (6 bases). The CDR3 extends over 14 amino acids. From germline, CDR1 is MDHEN and CDR2 SYDVKM. CDR3 region: CASSFPGEYKEQFF. The DNA of the CDR3 is TGTGCCAGCAGTTTCCCAGGGGAGTACAAGGAGCAGTTCTTC.

In its sample, this clonotype ranks as large. The chain has TRBV29-1 and TRBJ2-5; D might be TRBD2 (5 bases). V was cut by 4 bases and J by 3 bases, with 9 bases left in between. This CDR3 region has 12 residues. Germline CDR1 and CDR2: SQVTM and ANQGSEA. The CDR3 here is CSVGRLEETQYF. The DNA for the CDR3 is TGCAGCGTTGGGAGGCTGGAAGAGACCCAGTACTTC.

This rearrangement joins TRBV7-2 to TRBJ2-7; 10 bases line up with TRBD2. The junction had 4 bases not matched to a gene; V was cut back by 2 bases and J by 3 bases. The germline V gene encodes CDR1 SGHTA and CDR2 FQGNSA. The CDR3 runs 15 residues. The CDR3 nucleotides read TGTGCCAGCAGCTTATTTACTAGCGGGATCTACGAGCAGTACTTC. Translation gives CASSLFTSGIYEQYF.

J is TRBJ2-2 and V is TRBV7-7; D gene unclear. From germline, CDR1 is SSHAT and CDR2 FNYEAQ (reference sequence). This CDR3 region has 14 residues. The CDR3 is CAISSTAFGGELFF. The CDR3 DNA reads as TGTGCTATCAGCTCAACCGCGTTCGGCGGGGAGCTGTTTTTT.

The chain joins TRBV7-6 to TRBJ1-4; 10 bases match TRBD1. J lost 11 bases, V lost 5 bases, and 11 bases had no gene match. The CDR3 consists of 15 residues. Germline loops: CDR1 SGHVS, CDR2 FNYEAQ. This chain's CDR3 is CASSSPGQGILKLFF. CDR3 nucleotides: TGTGCCAGCAGCAGCCCGGGACAGGGGATTTTGAAACTGTTTTTT.

The V call is TRBV4-2, the J call TRBJ1-2, with 7 nucleotides matching TRBD1. In germline, CDR1 is LGHNA, CDR2 YNFKEQ. After removal of 6 bases from V and 7 bases from J, the junction contained 8 bases not matched to a gene. The length of the CDR3 is 13 residues. DNA of the CDR3: TGTGCCAGCAGTCGGACAGGCAGGGGTGGCTACACCTTC. Encoded protein: CASSRTGRGGYTF.